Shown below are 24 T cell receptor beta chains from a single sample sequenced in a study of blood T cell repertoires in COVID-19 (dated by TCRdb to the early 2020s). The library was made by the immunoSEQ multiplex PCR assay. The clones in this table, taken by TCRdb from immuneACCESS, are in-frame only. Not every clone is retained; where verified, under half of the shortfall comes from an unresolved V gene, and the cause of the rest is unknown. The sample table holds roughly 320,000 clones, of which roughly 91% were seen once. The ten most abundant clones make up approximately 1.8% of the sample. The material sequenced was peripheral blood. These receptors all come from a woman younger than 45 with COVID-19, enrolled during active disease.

The CDR3 reads CASSEGTGGSYEQYV. CDR3 bases: TGTGCCAGCAGTGAAGGGACAGGGGGGTCCTACGAGCAGTACGTC. This chain connects TRBV6-1 to TRBJ2-7, with 10 bases lining up with TRBD1. Losses at the gene ends were 1 base for V and 1 base for J; bases not matched to a gene: 1. Germline assignment: CDR1 MNHNS and CDR2 SASEGT. This CDR3 is 15 amino acids long.

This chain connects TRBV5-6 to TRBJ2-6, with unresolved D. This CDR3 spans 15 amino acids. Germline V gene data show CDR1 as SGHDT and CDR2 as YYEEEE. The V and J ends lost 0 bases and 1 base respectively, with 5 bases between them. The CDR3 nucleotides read TGTGCCAGCAGCTTGGGGCGGTCTGGGGCCAACGTCCTGACTTTC. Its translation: CASSLGRSGANVLTF.

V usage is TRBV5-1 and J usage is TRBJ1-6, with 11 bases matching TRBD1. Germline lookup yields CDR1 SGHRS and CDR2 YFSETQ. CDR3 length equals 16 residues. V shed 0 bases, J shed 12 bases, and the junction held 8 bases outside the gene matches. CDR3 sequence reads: CASSLDGQGAREPLHF. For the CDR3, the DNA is TGCGCCAGCAGCTTGGATGGACAGGGGGCGCGGGAACCCCTCCACTTT.

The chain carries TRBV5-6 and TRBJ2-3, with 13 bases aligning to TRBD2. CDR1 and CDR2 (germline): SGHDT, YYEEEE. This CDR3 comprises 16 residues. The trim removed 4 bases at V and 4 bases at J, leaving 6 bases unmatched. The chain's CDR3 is CASSRRTSGGSDTQYF. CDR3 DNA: TGTGCCAGCAGCCGCCGGACTAGCGGGGGTTCAGATACGCAGTATTTT.

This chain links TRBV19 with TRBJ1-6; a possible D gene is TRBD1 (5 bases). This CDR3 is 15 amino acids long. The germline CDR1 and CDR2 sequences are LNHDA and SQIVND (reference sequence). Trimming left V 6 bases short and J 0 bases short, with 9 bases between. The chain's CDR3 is CASRAGISYNSPLHF. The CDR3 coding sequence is TGTGCCAGTAGAGCAGGGATCTCCTATAATTCACCCCTCCACTTT.

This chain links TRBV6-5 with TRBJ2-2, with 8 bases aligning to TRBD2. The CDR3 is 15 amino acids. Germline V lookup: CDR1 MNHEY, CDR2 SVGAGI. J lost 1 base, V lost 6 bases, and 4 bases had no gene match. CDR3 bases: TGTGCCAGCAGGGTGGGACTAGGGAACACCGGGGAGCTGTTTTTT. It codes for CASRVGLGNTGELFF.

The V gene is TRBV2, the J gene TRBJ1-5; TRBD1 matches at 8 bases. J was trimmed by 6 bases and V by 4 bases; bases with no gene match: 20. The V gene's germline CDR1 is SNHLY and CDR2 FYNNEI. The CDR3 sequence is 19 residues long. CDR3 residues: CASSAPPDREILGGQPQHF. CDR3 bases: TGTGCCAGCAGTGCCCCTCCGGACAGGGAAATCCTCGGGGGTCAGCCCCAGCATTTT.

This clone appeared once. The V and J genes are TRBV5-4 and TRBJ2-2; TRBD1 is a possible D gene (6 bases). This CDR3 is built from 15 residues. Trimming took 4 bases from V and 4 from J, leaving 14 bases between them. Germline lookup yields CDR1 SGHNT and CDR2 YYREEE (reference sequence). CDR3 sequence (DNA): TGTGCCAGCAGCCAGGGGCAGGGCACCACCGGGGAGCTGTTTTTT. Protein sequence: CASSQGQGTTGELFF. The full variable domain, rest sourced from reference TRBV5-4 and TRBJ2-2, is ETGVTQSPTHLIKTRGQQVTLRCSSQSGHNTVSWYQQALGQGPQFIFQYYREEENGRGNFPPRFSGLQFPNYSSELNVNALELDDSALYLCASSQGQGTTGELFFGEGSRLTVL.

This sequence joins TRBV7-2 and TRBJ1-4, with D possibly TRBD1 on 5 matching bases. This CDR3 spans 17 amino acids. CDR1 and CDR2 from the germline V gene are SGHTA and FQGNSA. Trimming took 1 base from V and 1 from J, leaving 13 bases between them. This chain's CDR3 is CASSLGIGAGTNEKLFF. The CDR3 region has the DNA TGTGCCAGCAGCTTAGGGATAGGGGCAGGAACTAATGAAAAACTGTTTTTT.

CDR3 sequence reads: CASSRGNDQPQHF. CDR3 DNA: TGTGCCAGCAGTAGAGGGAACGATCAGCCCCAGCATTTT. V is TRBV6-5 and J is TRBJ1-5; no clear D gene. Trimming removed 5 bases at V and 5 bases at J, with 10 bases between. Germline CDR1 is MNHEY and CDR2 is SVGAGI. The CDR3 has 13 residues.

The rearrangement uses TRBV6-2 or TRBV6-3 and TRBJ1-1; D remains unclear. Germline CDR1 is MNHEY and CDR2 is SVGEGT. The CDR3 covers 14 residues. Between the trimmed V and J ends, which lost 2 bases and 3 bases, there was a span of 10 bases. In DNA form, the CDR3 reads TGTGCCAGCAGTTACCTCGCCGAGGACACTGAAGCTTTCTTT. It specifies CASSYLAEDTEAFF.

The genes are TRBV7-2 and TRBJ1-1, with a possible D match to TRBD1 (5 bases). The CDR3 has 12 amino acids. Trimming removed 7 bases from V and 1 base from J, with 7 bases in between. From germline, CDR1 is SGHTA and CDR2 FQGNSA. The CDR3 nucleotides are TGTGCCAGCAACCAGGGGAACACTGAAGCTTTCTTT. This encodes CASNQGNTEAFF.

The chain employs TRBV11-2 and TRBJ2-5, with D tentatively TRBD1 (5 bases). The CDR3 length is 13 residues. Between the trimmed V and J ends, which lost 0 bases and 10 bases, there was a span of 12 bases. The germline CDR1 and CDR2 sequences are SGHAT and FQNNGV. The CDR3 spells CASSLDIRDSQYF. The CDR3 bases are TGTGCCAGCAGCTTAGATATCAGGGATAGCCAGTACTTC.

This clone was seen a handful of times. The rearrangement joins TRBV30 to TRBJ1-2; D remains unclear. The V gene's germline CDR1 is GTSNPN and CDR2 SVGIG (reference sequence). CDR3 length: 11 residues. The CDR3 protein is CGHKYNYGYTF. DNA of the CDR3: TGTGGACACAAATATAACTATGGCTACACCTTC.

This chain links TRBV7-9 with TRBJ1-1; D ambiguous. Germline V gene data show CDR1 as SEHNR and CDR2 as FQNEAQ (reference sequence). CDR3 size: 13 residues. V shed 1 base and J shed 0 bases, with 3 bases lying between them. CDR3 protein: CASSLVVNTEAFF. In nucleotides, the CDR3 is TGTGCCAGCAGCTTAGTCGTGAACACTGAAGCTTTCTTT.

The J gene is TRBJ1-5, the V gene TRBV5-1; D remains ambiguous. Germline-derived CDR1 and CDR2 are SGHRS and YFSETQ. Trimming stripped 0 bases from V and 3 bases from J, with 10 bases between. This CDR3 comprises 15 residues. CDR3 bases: TGCGCCAGCAGCTTGGGGCAGTCCCCCAATCAGCCCCAGCATTTT. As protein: CASSLGQSPNQPQHF.

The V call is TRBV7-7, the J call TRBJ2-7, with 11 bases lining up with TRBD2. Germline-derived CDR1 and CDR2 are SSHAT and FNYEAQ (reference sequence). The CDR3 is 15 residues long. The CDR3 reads CASSLLTSGMYEQYV. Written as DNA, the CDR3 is TGTGCTAGCAGCTTACTGACTAGCGGGATGTACGAGCAGTACGTC.

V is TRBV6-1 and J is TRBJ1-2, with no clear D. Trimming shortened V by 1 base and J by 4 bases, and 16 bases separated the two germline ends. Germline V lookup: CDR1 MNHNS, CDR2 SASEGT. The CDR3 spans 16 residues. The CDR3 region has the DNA TGTGCCAGCAGTGAAGGGACTGCCTCCATCGCCTATGGCTACACCTTC. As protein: CASSEGTASIAYGYTF.

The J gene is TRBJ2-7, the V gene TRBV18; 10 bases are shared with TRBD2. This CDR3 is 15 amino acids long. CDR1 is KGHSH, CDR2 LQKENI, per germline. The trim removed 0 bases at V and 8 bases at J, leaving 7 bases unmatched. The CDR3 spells CASSPPRTLAGQQYF. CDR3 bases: TGTGCCAGCTCACCACCGAGAACACTAGCGGGGCAGCAGTACTTC.

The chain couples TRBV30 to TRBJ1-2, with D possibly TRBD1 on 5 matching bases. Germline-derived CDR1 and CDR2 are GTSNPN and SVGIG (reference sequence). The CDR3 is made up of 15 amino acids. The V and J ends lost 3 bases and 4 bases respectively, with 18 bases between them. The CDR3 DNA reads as TGTGCCTGGAGCGGGGGAGGCAGGGAGGCCTATGGCTACACCTTC. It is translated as CAWSGGGREAYGYTF. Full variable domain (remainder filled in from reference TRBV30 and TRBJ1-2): SQTIHQWPATLVQPVGSPLSLECTVEGTSNPNLYWYRQAAGRGLQLLFYSVGIGQISSEVPQNLSASRPQDRQFILSSKKLLLSDSGFYLCAWSGGGREAYGYTFGSGTRLTVV.

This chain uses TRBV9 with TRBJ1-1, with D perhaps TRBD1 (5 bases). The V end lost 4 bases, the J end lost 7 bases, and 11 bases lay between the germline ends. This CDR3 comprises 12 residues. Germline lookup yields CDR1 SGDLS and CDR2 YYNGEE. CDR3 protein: CASSTRVGEAFF. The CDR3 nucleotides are TGTGCCAGCAGCACCAGGGTTGGTGAAGCTTTCTTT.

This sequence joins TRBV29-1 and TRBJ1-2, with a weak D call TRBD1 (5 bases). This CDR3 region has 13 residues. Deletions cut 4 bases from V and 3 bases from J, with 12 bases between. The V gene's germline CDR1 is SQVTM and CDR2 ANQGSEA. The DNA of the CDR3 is TGCAGCGTTGTTGGGGGACTCCACTATGGCTACACCTTC. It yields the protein CSVVGGLHYGYTF.

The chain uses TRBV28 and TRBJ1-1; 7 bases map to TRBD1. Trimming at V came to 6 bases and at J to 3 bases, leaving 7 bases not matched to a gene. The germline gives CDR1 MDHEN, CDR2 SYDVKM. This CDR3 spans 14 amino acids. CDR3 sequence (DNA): TGTGCCAGCAGGGAAGGGGGCGCGGACACTGAAGCTTTCTTT. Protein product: CASREGGADTEAFF.

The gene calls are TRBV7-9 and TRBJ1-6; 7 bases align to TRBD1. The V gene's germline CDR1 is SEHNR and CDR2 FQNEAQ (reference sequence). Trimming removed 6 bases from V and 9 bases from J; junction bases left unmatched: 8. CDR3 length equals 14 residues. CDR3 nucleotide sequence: TGTGCCAGCAGTAAAGACAGGGTCAGTTCACCCCTCCACTTT. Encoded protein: CASSKDRVSSPLHF.